These 20 T cell receptor beta chains originate from one sample sequenced in a study of shared T cell receptors in the human thymus. Some clones are missing from TCRdb's copy, which holds only in-frame ones; the method was immunoSEQ multiplex PCR. Here the sample spans some 700,000 clones, more than 75% being singletons. This sample was also put to use in a study of human thymus T cells.

Sequenced material: thymocytes. Receptors originate from a boy younger than two with a congenital heart defect.

This clone was detected once. The genes are TRBV4-1 and TRBJ2-7; 7 nucleotides line up with TRBD2. Unmatched junction bases numbered 9, after V lost 0 bases and J lost 1 base. CDR3 length: 17 amino acids. Looked up from germline, CDR1 is MGHRA and CDR2 is YSYEKL. CDR3 DNA sequence: TGCGCCAGCAGCCAAGATATCGGCGGGAGTCCGTCCTACGAGCAGTACTTC. Protein product: CASSQDIGGSPSYEQYF.

The chain carries TRBV6-1 and TRBJ1-2; unclear D gene. Trimming pared 2 bases from V and 0 bases from J, leaving 10 bases between. Germline lookup yields CDR1 MNHNS and CDR2 SASEGT. This CDR3 is 15 amino acids long. Here the CDR3 DNA reads TGTGCCAGCAGTGAATTCGGTGGGCCTAACTATGGCTACACCTTC. Amino acid sequence: CASSEFGGPNYGYTF.

This clone appeared once. The rearrangement joins TRBV18 to TRBJ1-2, with unresolved D. Germline values: CDR1 KGHSH, CDR2 LQKENI. Trimming stripped 3 bases from V and 4 bases from J, with 18 bases between. The CDR3 is 16 residues long. DNA for the CDR3: TGTGCCAGCTCACCCCCTGGGCGGGGTGGTACCTATGGCTACACCTTC. Its protein product is CASSPPGRGGTYGYTF.

CDR3 region: CASSLGFGTGGAGANVLTF. Written as DNA, the CDR3 is TGTGCCAGCAGCTTAGGATTTGGGACAGGGGGGGCTGGGGCCAACGTCCTGACTTTC. The chain has TRBV7-2 and TRBJ2-6; TRBD1 matches at 11 bases. The V gene end was trimmed by 1 base and the J gene end by 2 bases; junction bases not matched to a gene: 7. CDR3 length: 19 amino acids. CDR1 and CDR2 (germline): SGHTA, FQGNSA.

This rearrangement joins TRBV28 to TRBJ2-5, with TRBD2 identical over 10 bases. This CDR3 region has 17 residues. Germline V lookup: CDR1 MDHEN, CDR2 SYDVKM. The junction had 11 bases not matched to a gene; V was cut back by 2 bases and J by 5 bases. This CDR3 reads CASSLRSSGSGRETQYF. For the CDR3, the DNA is TGTGCCAGCAGTTTAAGGTCTAGCGGGAGCGGGAGGGAGACCCAGTACTTC. The entire variable domain, with the rest obtained from reference TRBV28 and TRBJ2-5, is as follows: DVKVTQSSRYLVKRTGEKVFLECVQDMDHENMFWYRQDPGLGLRLIYFSYDVKMKEKGDIPEGYSVSREKKERFSLILESASTNQTSMYLCASSLRSSGSGRETQYFGPGTRLLVL.

Concerning this clone itself: This sample includes further DNA sequences coding for the same CDR3. The chain employs TRBV5-6 and TRBJ1-2, with D perhaps TRBD1 (6 bases). Germline CDR1 reads SGHDT; CDR2 reads YYEEEE. V shed 1 base and J shed 4 bases, with 8 bases lying between them. This CDR3 is 13 amino acids long. CDR3 nucleotides: TGTGCCAGCAGCTTGAAAGGGGGCTATGGCTACACCTTC. Translating it yields CASSLKGGYGYTF. The complete variable domain, with remaining parts taken from reference TRBV5-6 and TRBJ1-2, reads DAGVTQSPTHLIKTRGQQVTLRCSPKSGHDTVSWYQQALGQGPQFIFQYYEEEERQRGNFPDRFSGHQFPNYSSELNVNALLLGDSALYLCASSLKGGYGYTFGSGTRLTVV.

The chain's CDR3 is CASSPDTEAFF. The CDR3 nucleotides are TGTGCCAGCAGCCCTGACACTGAAGCTTTCTTT. The J gene is TRBJ1-1, the V gene TRBV5-5; D gene ambiguous. Trimming took off 4 bases at V and 3 bases at J, with 4 bases between the two ends. CDR3 length: 11 amino acids. The germline gives CDR1 SGHKS, CDR2 YYEKEE (reference sequence).

This clone was picked up one time. The chain couples TRBV5-5 to TRBJ2-7; D unclear. There are 14 residues in the CDR3. V was pared by 4 bases and J by 6 bases, with 17 bases between. Germline lookup yields CDR1 SGHKS and CDR2 YYEKEE (reference sequence). The CDR3 region has the DNA TGTGCCAGCAGCCTGGTTTCCCCGGGTGCCGAGCAGTACTTC. Its protein is CASSLVSPGAEQYF.

This clone was counted a few times. The CDR3 bases are TGTGCCAGCAGCTTCGGACTAGCGGACTGTTCTAGCACAGATACGCAGTATTTT. Translating gives CASSFGLADCSSTDTQYF. This rearrangement joins TRBV5-4 to TRBJ2-3, with 10 bases aligning to TRBD2. V shed 2 bases, J shed 0 bases, and the junction held 9 bases outside the gene matches. This CDR3 contains 18 residues. The V gene's germline CDR1 is SGHNT and CDR2 YYREEE (reference sequence).

A word on this clone: A read error may produce the germline difference seen at one junction end. CDR3 sequence reads: CASSLADRDTGELFF. In nucleotides, the CDR3 is TGTGCTAGCAGCTTAGCTGACAGGGACACCGGGGAGCTGTTTTTT. The chain combines TRBV7-7 with TRBJ2-2; TRBD1 matches 7 bases. Germline CDR1 is SSHAT and CDR2 is FNYEAQ (reference sequence). The CDR3 spans 15 residues.

The chain couples TRBV4-1 to TRBJ2-3, with no clear D. Trimming cost V 2 bases and J 6 bases, with 12 bases left between them. Germline V gene data show CDR1 as MGHRA and CDR2 as YSYEKL. This CDR3 is built from 14 residues. CDR3 residues: CASSQPRGVDTQYF. As DNA, the CDR3 is TGCGCCAGCAGCCAACCGAGAGGAGTGGATACGCAGTATTTT.

This chain uses TRBV7-8 with TRBJ2-2; 7 nucleotides line up with TRBD2. The trim removed 10 bases at V and 2 bases at J, leaving 10 bases unmatched. The germline V gene encodes CDR1 SGHVS and CDR2 FQNEAQ. The CDR3 loop spans 15 amino acids. The CDR3 DNA reads as TGTGCCACCAGAGGGACGGGAGGTAACACCGGGGAGCTGTTTTTT. Its protein is CATRGTGGNTGELFF. Full variable domain (rest looked up from reference TRBV7-8 and TRBJ2-2): GAGVSQSPRYKVAKRGQDVALRCDPISGHVSLFWYQQALGQGPEFLTYFQNEAQLDKSGLPSDRFFAERPEGSVSTLKIQRTQQEDSAVYLCATRGTGGNTGELFFGEGSRLTVL.

J is TRBJ1-2 and V is TRBV9, with 10 bases identical to TRBD1. V shed 2 bases, J shed 4 bases, and the junction held 8 bases outside the gene matches. CDR1 is SGDLS, CDR2 YYNGEE, per germline. The CDR3 covers 16 residues. The CDR3 DNA sequence: TGTGCCAGCAGCGTTGGGACAGGGGCGGACCTCTATGGCTACACCTTC. Translating gives CASSVGTGADLYGYTF.

The chain recombines TRBV20-1 with TRBJ2-1; D possibly corresponds to TRBD2 (5 bases). The CDR3 length is 10 residues. Looked up from germline, CDR1 is DFQATT and CDR2 is SNEGSKA (reference sequence). Trimming pared 5 bases from V and 8 bases from J, leaving 7 bases between. CDR3 in DNA: TGCAGTGCTTTAGCGTATGAGCAGTTCTTC. Protein: CSALAYEQFF.

The gene calls are TRBV28 and TRBJ2-7, with 9 bases that match TRBD2. Germline assignment: CDR1 MDHEN and CDR2 SYDVKM. The CDR3 covers 12 residues. V was clipped by 6 bases and J by 5 bases; unmatched bases: 2. This CDR3 reads CASRAGGHEQYF. Written as DNA, the CDR3 is TGTGCCAGCAGAGCGGGGGGCCACGAGCAGTACTTC.

J is TRBJ2-1 and V is TRBV4-3; 9 bases map to TRBD2. V gave up 0 bases and J gave up 7 bases; unmatched junction bases: 7. Germline CDR1 LGHNA, CDR2 YSLEER. The CDR3 loop spans 16 amino acids. CDR3: CASSQDLSGRLNEQFF. The DNA of the CDR3 is TGCGCCAGCAGCCAAGATCTGAGCGGGAGGTTGAATGAGCAGTTCTTC.

The chain has TRBV5-1 and TRBJ2-1; possibly TRBD2 for D (6 bases). Looked up from germline, CDR1 is SGHRS and CDR2 is YFSETQ. Trimming removed 7 bases from V and 7 bases from J, with 15 bases in between. This CDR3 comprises 13 residues. The CDR3 sequence is CASGTPPENEQFF. The CDR3 region has the DNA TGCGCCAGCGGGACTCCTCCCGAGAATGAGCAGTTCTTC.

The chain links TRBV4-1 to TRBJ2-4, with 8 bases aligning to TRBD1. The CDR3 consists of 16 residues. Trimming took 0 bases from V and 1 from J; bases not matched to a gene: 2. Per the germline V gene, CDR1 is MGHRA and CDR2 is YSYEKL. The DNA for the CDR3 is TGCGCCAGCAGCCAAGAGACAGGGGTGGCCAAAAACATTCAGTACTTC. Translation gives CASSQETGVAKNIQYF.

J is TRBJ1-2 and V is TRBV27, with TRBD1 matching over 7 bases. Germline CDR1 is MNHEY and CDR2 is SMNVEV (reference sequence). Trimming took 6 bases from V and 2 from J; bases not matched to a gene: 12. The CDR3 sequence is 16 residues long. The CDR3 region is CASSNLPGQQNYGYTF. CDR3 DNA: TGTGCCAGCAGCAATCTGCCGGGACAGCAAAACTATGGCTACACCTTC.

This clone appeared once. The rearrangement links TRBV5-6 to TRBJ1-5; the D is unclear. Germline CDR1 SGHDT, CDR2 YYEEEE. Trimming left V 1 base short and J 2 bases short, with 10 bases between. This CDR3 has 15 residues. The DNA for the CDR3 is TGTGCCAGCAGCTTGCGAGGGATTGGCAATCAGCCCCAGCATTTT. Protein: CASSLRGIGNQPQHF.